Listed below are T cell receptor beta chains from one sample, sequenced in a study of liver allograft versus peripheral blood T cells. One entry per CDR3 protein, called by TCRdb with MiXCR from the reads. This table has roughly 13,000 distinct CDR3 sequences, roughly 20% appearing once. The source of these receptors is a human patient who had a liver transplant. A share of the T cells may be of graft donor origin. Both conserved end residues are part of each CDR3. A D gene is named only where the DNA matches it firmly. Size is stated for part of the rows, as once, few or many counts, or as a class when the clone is expanded.

v_call	d_call	clone_size	j_call	cdr3_aa	cdr3_nt
TRBV20-1	.	few	TRBJ1-6	CSAPQGGALDNNSPLHF	TGCAGTGCTCCCCAGGGTGGAGCCCTCGATAATAATTCACCCCTCCACTTT
TRBV19	.	few	TRBJ1-2	CASSPQGYGYTF	TGTGCCAGTAGTCCCCAGGGATATGGCTACACCTTC
TRBV6-6	TRBD1	many	TRBJ1-1	CASIPGGREAFF	TGTGCCAGCATTCCAGGGGGCCGCGAAGCTTTCTTT
TRBV7-2	.	medium-sized	TRBJ1-2	CASSFPGAYGYTF	TGTGCCAGCAGCTTTCCGGGGGCGTATGGCTACACCTTC
TRBV6-5	.	.	TRBJ2-1	CASSYSGQRDEFF	TGTGCCAGCAGTTACTCCGGACAGAGGGACGAGTTCTTC
TRBV18	.	medium-sized	TRBJ1-3	CASSPTTYSGNTIYF	TGTGCCAGCTCACCAACAACTTACTCTGGAAACACCATATATTTT
TRBV5-6	.	.	TRBJ2-2	CASSLEGPLIGELFF	TGTGCCAGCAGCTTGGAGGGGCCCCTTATCGGGGAGCTGTTTTTT
TRBV6-1	TRBD1	many	TRBJ1-5	CASNLQGANQPQHF	TGTGCCAGCAACCTACAGGGGGCTAATCAGCCCCAGCATTTT
TRBV9	.	.	TRBJ1-3	CASSAAVGEAGNTIYF	TGTGCCAGCAGCGCCGCCGTGGGGGAGGCTGGAAACACCATATATTTT
TRBV18	TRBD2	.	TRBJ2-1	CASSGRGGSYNEQFF	TGTGCCAGCTCTGGGCGGGGGGGCAGCTACAATGAGCAGTTCTTC
TRBV6-1	.	medium-sized	TRBJ1-2	CASSDRDYGYTF	TGTGCCAGCAGTGACAGAGACTATGGCTACACCTTC
TRBV19	.	many	TRBJ1-5	CASSIGLSQPQHF	TGTGCCAGTAGTATTGGGCTGAGTCAGCCCCAGCATTTT
TRBV28	TRBD1	once	TRBJ1-5	CASSLFWDRINQPQHF	TGTGCCAGCAGTTTATTCTGGGACAGGATTAATCAGCCCCAGCATTTT
TRBV18	TRBD1	many	TRBJ1-1	CASSPPGATGGNTEAFF	TGTGCCAGCTCACCACCAGGAGCGACAGGGGGGAACACTGAAGCTTTCTTT
TRBV5-4	TRBD2	.	TRBJ2-5	CASSSPEAGRGRETQYF	TGTGCCAGCAGCTCCCCGGAGGCAGGGAGGGGACGGGAGACCCAGTACTTC
TRBV18	TRBD1	many	TRBJ1-3	CASSPGTGSGNTIYF	TGTGCCAGCTCACCTGGGACAGGGTCTGGAAACACCATATATTTT
TRBV6-2/TRBV6-3	.	.	TRBJ2-7	CASSYSSGTTPYEQYF	TGTGCCAGCAGTTACTCGTCGGGCACAACCCCCTACGAGCAGTACTTC
TRBV30	.	.	TRBJ1-4	CAWKFGGSLNEKLFF	TGTGCCTGGAAATTCGGCGGCAGCCTTAATGAAAAACTGTTTTTT
TRBV18	.	many	TRBJ1-3	CASSPPSGNTIYF	TGTGCCAGCTCACCTCCCTCTGGAAACACCATATATTTT
TRBV19	TRBD1	medium-sized	TRBJ1-1	CASSTTGEANTEAFF	TGTGCCAGTAGTACCACAGGGGAAGCGAACACTGAAGCTTTCTTT
TRBV6-2/TRBV6-3	.	many	TRBJ2-3	CASSHTADTQYF	TGTGCCAGCAGTCACACAGCAGATACGCAGTATTTT
TRBV6-2/TRBV6-3	.	.	TRBJ1-5	CASRTGRPNQPQHF	TGTGCCAGCAGAACTGGACGGCCCAATCAGCCCCAGCATTTT
TRBV6-2/TRBV6-3	.	.	TRBJ1-2	CASSTGNYGYTF	TGTGCCAGCAGCACCGGTAACTATGGCTACACCTTC
TRBV27	.	.	TRBJ1-1	CASSSSPKSPANTEAFF	.
TRBV19	TRBD1	many	TRBJ1-1	CASGTGGATGTTEAFF	TGTGCCAGCGGGACAGGGGGCGCGACAGGTACGACTGAAGCTTTCTTT
TRBV7-9	.	medium-sized	TRBJ1-2	CASTNNSRGYTF	TGTGCCAGCACCAACAACTCCCGTGGCTACACCTTC
TRBV12-3/TRBV12-4	.	few	TRBJ1-5	CASSPRSPSNQPQHF	TGTGCCAGCAGTCCCAGAAGCCCTAGCAATCAGCCCCAGCATTTT
TRBV6-1	.	medium-sized	TRBJ1-2	CASGWGGQSFYGYTF	TGTGCCAGCGGATGGGGAGGGCAGAGTTTCTATGGCTACACCTTC
TRBV6-2/TRBV6-3	TRBD1	few	TRBJ1-5	CASSPDRGFYSNQPQHF	TGTGCCAGCAGTCCGGACAGGGGTTTTTATAGCAATCAGCCCCAGCATTTT
TRBV20-1	TRBD2	few	TRBJ2-1	CSASTSGGGYNEQFF	TGCAGTGCTTCGACTAGCGGGGGTGGTTACAATGAGCAGTTCTTC
TRBV18	.	many	TRBJ1-2	CASSDSYTGGAYGYTF	TGTGCCAGCTCGGATTCCTATACGGGGGGGGCCTATGGCTACACCTTC
TRBV20-1	.	.	TRBJ1-2	CSARDWRTDNYGYTF	TGCAGTGCTAGAGATTGGAGAACCGATAACTATGGCTACACCTTC
TRBV7-9	.	.	TRBJ1-2	CASSPGWVGGGYTF	TGTGCCAGCAGTCCGGGGTGGGTCGGTGGTGGCTACACCTTC
TRBV6-1	.	medium-sized	TRBJ1-4	CASRSAQGRTGPNEKLFF	TGTGCCAGCCGTTCCGCGCAGGGGCGAACTGGGCCTAATGAAAAACTGTTTTTT
TRBV6-6	.	medium-sized	TRBJ1-1	CASIGRQMNTEAFF	TGTGCCAGCATTGGCAGGCAGATGAACACTGAAGCTTTCTTT
TRBV19	.	medium-sized	TRBJ1-3	CASSGWRTGNTIYF	TGTGCCAGTTCAGGGTGGAGGACTGGAAACACCATATATTTT
TRBV12-3/TRBV12-4	.	.	TRBJ1-1	CASSPSGDTEAFF	TGTGCCAGCAGTCCCTCGGGGGACACTGAAGCTTTCTTT
TRBV11-2	TRBD1	.	TRBJ1-6	CASSPSGTGGAYNSPLHF	TGTGCCAGCAGCCCTTCCGGGACAGGAGGTGCCTATAATTCACCCCTCCACTTT
TRBV18	TRBD1	medium-sized	TRBJ2-7	CASSPSAGTGSYEQYF	TGTGCCAGCTCACCTAGTGCCGGGACAGGGTCCTACGAGCAGTACTTC
TRBV5-4	.	medium-sized	TRBJ1-3	CASSLAQGNTIYF	TGTGCCAGCAGCTTGGCCCAGGGAAACACCATATATTTT
TRBV18	TRBD1	.	TRBJ1-1	CASSRRVGTGVGDTEAFF	TGTGCCAGCTCACGTCGAGTCGGGACAGGGGTTGGTGACACTGAAGCTTTCTTT
TRBV5-6	TRBD1	few	TRBJ2-4	CASSPTTGPADIQYF	TGTGCCAGCAGCCCAACGACAGGGCCCGCGGACATTCAGTACTTC
TRBV12-3/TRBV12-4	TRBD1	.	TRBJ1-6	CASSLTGGDSPLHF	TGTGCCAGCAGTTTGACAGGGGGCGATTCACCCCTCCACTTT
TRBV10-3	.	medium-sized	TRBJ1-4	CAISAFGGRDEKLFF	TGTGCCATCAGTGCATTCGGGGGGAGAGATGAAAAACTGTTTTTT
TRBV19	.	.	TRBJ1-5	CASSIGDSNQPQHF	TGTGCCAGTAGTATAGGGGATAGCAATCAGCCCCAGCATTTT
TRBV6-2/TRBV6-3	TRBD1	medium-sized	TRBJ1-1	CASREQGKQAEAFF	TGTGCCAGCAGGGAACAGGGGAAGCAAGCTGAAGCTTTCTTT
TRBV7-2	.	many	TRBJ1-6	CASSLYRPNSPLHF	TGTGCCAGCAGCTTATACAGGCCAAATTCACCCCTCCACTTT
TRBV14	TRBD1	.	TRBJ1-1	CASSQDHKDRGLMNTEAFF	TGTGCCAGCAGCCAAGATCATAAGGACAGGGGACTCATGAACACTGAAGCTTTCTTT
TRBV19	.	.	TRBJ1-6	CASSISPTGIRNSPLHF	TGTGCCAGTAGTATCTCCCCAACGGGGATAAGGAATTCACCCCTCCACTTT
TRBV6-2/TRBV6-3	.	many	TRBJ1-1	CASSYSRASEAFF	TGTGCCAGCAGTTACTCGAGGGCCAGTGAAGCTTTCTTT
TRBV19	.	few	TRBJ1-5	CASSQGRGQPQHF	TGTGCCAGTAGTCAGGGGAGAGGGCAGCCCCAGCATTTT
TRBV5-4	.	few	TRBJ2-2	CASSLGRNTGELFF	TGTGCCAGCAGCTTAGGCAGAAACACCGGGGAGCTGTTTTTT
TRBV29-1	TRBD1	many	TRBJ2-7	CSAARQGIQYF	TGCAGCGCCGCCCGACAGGGAATACAGTACTTC
TRBV29-1	.	many	TRBJ1-4	CSVGGITNEKLFF	TGCAGCGTGGGGGGGATCACTAATGAAAAACTGTTTTTT
TRBV19	.	medium-sized	TRBJ1-1	CASSVSGSNTEAFF	TGTGCCAGTAGTGTATCCGGGTCGAACACTGAAGCTTTCTTT
TRBV27	TRBD1	few	TRBJ1-4	CASKGQAANEKLFF	TGTGCCAGCAAGGGACAGGCGGCTAATGAAAAACTGTTTTTT
TRBV20-1	TRBD1	.	TRBJ1-1	CSATGGPRNTEAFF	TGCAGTGCAACAGGGGGCCCGCGGAACACTGAAGCTTTCTTT